The T cell receptor (beta chain) under discussion was sequenced for a study of T-cell reconstitution after alpha-beta-depleted transplantation in children. This clonotype was counted many times. Its antigen is undetermined. Construction of the TCRbeta library involved unique molecular identifiers. TCRdb independently ran MiXCR on the PCR reads; one entry per CDR3 protein. The sample has hundreds of thousands of distinct CDR3 sequences; approximately 12% are singletons. Broader study findings: Among T cells one year after transplant, newly produced cells accounted for most counts and diversity. Some patients owed their high day-60 TCRbeta diversity to surviving recipient T cells and thymic progenitors. Reportedly, roughly two months post-transplant, alpha-beta T cells arose from several hundred expanded graft clones.

This sequence was found in a male patient younger than 18 who had a stem cell transplant for acute myeloid leukemia, so the T cells may come from the graft donor. Sequenced material: PBMCs, mostly from graft donor cells, taken 360 days after TCRalphabeta/CD19-depleted stem cell transplant.

Written as DNA, the CDR3 is TGTGCCAGCAGCCCCACCGGGACTAGGGCTTACAATGAGCAGTTCTTC. This codes for CASSPTGTRAYNEQFF. The chain joins TRBV7-3 to TRBJ2-1; TRBD2 agrees at 8 bases. Trimming at V came to 5 bases and at J to 4 bases, leaving 10 bases not matched to a gene. The CDR3 extends over 16 amino acids. Looked up from germline, CDR1 is SGHTA and CDR2 is FQGTGA.